One and the same sample provided the 19 T cell receptor beta chains below, sequenced in a study of CD8 T cells in ankylosing spondylitis (dated by TCRdb to 2017 to 2019). These receptors' targets are unknown. The library was prepared using 5' RACE. Sequencing instrument: Illumina HiSeq 2500. TCRdb redid the processing of the public reads, applying fastp at Q25 and MiXCR, and retained in-frame beta chains. Entries are consolidated by CDR3 protein sequence, retaining the most common genes and DNA. Within this sample are 450,000 to 550,000 distinct CDR3 sequences, with 5.3% of them counted one time only. In total, the top ten clones hold around 3.4% of the sample. Study-wide conclusions, independent of this receptor: A TCR beta motif of several highly homologous amino acid variants appeared characteristic of blood from ankylosing spondylitis patients.

Sequencing was done on a sample of blood, either unsorted or a sorted T cell fraction (not recorded which). Source of these receptors: a male donor with ankylosing spondylitis.

This clonotype was recorded many times. The chain couples TRBV29-1 to TRBJ2-3; D is ambiguous. The germline gives CDR1 SQVTM, CDR2 ANQGSEA. The ends were cut back, 4 bases at V and 0 bases at J, with 17 bases in the middle. The CDR3 totals 16 residues. CDR3 residues: CSVAGSSVLSTDTQYF. As DNA, the CDR3 is TGCAGCGTTGCAGGTTCGTCGGTCCTTAGCACAGATACGCAGTATTTT.

This clonotype was picked up many times. The chain is built from TRBV20-1 and TRBJ2-4, with D possibly TRBD1 on 6 matching bases. Per germline, CDR1 DFQATT and CDR2 SNEGSKA (reference sequence). The CDR3 has 14 amino acids. Trimming removed 7 bases from V and 0 bases from J, with 13 bases in between. This CDR3 is CSEKDSEAKNIQYF. As DNA, the CDR3 is TGCAGTGAGAAGGACAGTGAAGCCAAAAACATTCAGTACTTC.

This clonotype was picked up many times. The chain links TRBV7-9 to TRBJ2-7; 7 bases map to TRBD1. Trimming at V came to 5 bases and at J to 0 bases, leaving 7 bases not matched to a gene. From germline, CDR1 is SEHNR and CDR2 FQNEAQ (reference sequence). This CDR3 spans 15 amino acids. This CDR3 reads CASSVSGTASYEQYF. The CDR3, as DNA: TGTGCCAGCAGCGTCTCCGGGACAGCCTCCTACGAGCAGTACTTC.

This clonotype was found many times. The rearrangement joins TRBV28 to TRBJ2-1; no definite D call. The CDR3 is 15 residues long. Trimming pared 6 bases from V and 0 bases from J, leaving 12 bases between. In germline, CDR1 is MDHEN, CDR2 SYDVKM. The CDR3 region is CASSQSEASYNEQFF. The CDR3 coding sequence is TGTGCCAGCAGCCAGAGCGAAGCCTCCTACAATGAGCAGTTCTTC.

At least ten counts were recorded for this clonotype. The V call is TRBV12-3 or TRBV12-4, the J call TRBJ2-2; 7 bases are a match to TRBD1. Trimming took 6 bases from V and 13 from J; bases not matched to a gene: 17. The CDR3 sequence is 15 residues long. In nucleotides, the CDR3 is TGTGCCAGCAGCCCCATGGCGGGCAGGGGGTCCCCGCTGTTTTTT. It is translated as CASSPMAGRGSPLFF.

In nucleotides, the CDR3 is TGTGCCAGCAGCTTGGGACCCGAGGCGCAGTATTTT. This gives the protein CASSLGPEAQYF. This chain connects TRBV7-9 to TRBJ2-3; D possibly matches TRBD1 or TRBD2 (5 bases each). The CDR3 covers 12 residues. CDR1 is SEHNR and CDR2 is FQNEAQ in the germline V gene (reference sequence). V was clipped by 3 bases and J by 10 bases, with 11 bases between them.

This clonotype has at least ten counts. V and J are TRBV4-2 and TRBJ2-1; 8 bases map to TRBD1. The CDR3 loop spans 13 amino acids. The germline gives CDR1 LGHNA, CDR2 YNFKEQ. V was pared by 4 bases and J by 12 bases, with 8 bases of the junction left unmatched. CDR3 coding DNA: TGTGCCAGCAGCCGAGAACAGGGGGTCGGGCAGTTCTTC. Its translation: CASSREQGVGQFF.

V and J are TRBV20-1 and TRBJ2-3; 9 bases fit TRBD2. V gave up 3 bases and J gave up 4 bases; unmatched junction bases: 8. This CDR3 spans 15 amino acids. The V gene's germline CDR1 is DFQATT and CDR2 SNEGSKA (reference sequence). The CDR3 reads CSAREAGGGADTQYF. DNA for the CDR3: TGCAGTGCTAGGGAAGCGGGAGGAGGGGCAGATACGCAGTATTTT.

This clonotype occurred many times. J is TRBJ2-7 and V is TRBV4-3; TRBD1 matches at 9 bases. V gave up 3 bases and J gave up 5 bases; unmatched junction bases: 8. The CDR3 is made up of 15 amino acids. CDR1 is LGHNA and CDR2 is YSLEER in the germline V gene. CDR3 residues: CASSQRTGALNEQYF. The CDR3 region has the DNA TGCGCCAGCAGCCAGCGGACAGGGGCGTTGAACGAGCAGTACTTC.

For this clonotype: At one of its ends the junction is not consistent with the germline gene, which may arise from a read error. This sequence joins TRBV5-6 and TRBJ2-3, with 9 bases matching TRBD2. The CDR3 is 16 residues long. Germline CDR1 SGHDT, CDR2 YYEEEE. The CDR3 protein is CAISTERGDSTDTQYF. CDR3 bases: TGTGCCATCAGCACCGAGCGGGGGGATAGCACAGATACGCAGTATTTT.

Points on this clonotype: This may be a read error: a much more frequent sequence differs by one nucleotide. The chain is built from TRBV5-1 and TRBJ2-1; 9 nucleotides line up with TRBD2. The germline V gene encodes CDR1 SGHRS and CDR2 YFSETQ. The CDR3 runs to 15 residues. V gave up 4 bases and J gave up 5 bases; unmatched junction bases: 7. The CDR3 DNA sequence: TGCGCCAGCAGCAGAGGCGGGAGGGGGGACAATGAGCAGTTCTTC. Translating gives CASSRGGRGDNEQFF.

This clonotype was counted ten times or more. The chain combines TRBV5-1 with TRBJ2-1; D gene unclear. Germline CDR1 reads SGHRS; CDR2 reads YFSETQ. V shed 6 bases and J shed 1 base, with 8 bases lying between them. The CDR3 covers 13 residues. CDR3 protein: CASTDGSYNEQFF. CDR3 DNA sequence: TGCGCCAGCACAGATGGTTCCTACAATGAGCAGTTCTTC.

This clonotype was seen ten or more times. The V call is TRBV20-1, the J call TRBJ2-6; 8 nucleotides line up with TRBD1. This CDR3 has 16 amino acids. CDR1 DFQATT and CDR2 SNEGSKA come from the germline V gene (reference sequence). J lost 0 bases, V lost 3 bases, and 4 bases had no gene match. The CDR3 sequence: CSARGGQASGANVLTF. The CDR3, as DNA: TGCAGTGCTAGGGGGGGACAGGCCTCTGGGGCCAACGTCCTGACTTTC.

This clonotype came up many times. The rearrangement joins TRBV5-1 to TRBJ2-2; D ambiguous. V was trimmed by 0 bases and J by 0 bases, leaving 6 bases between them. This CDR3 has 15 residues. The germline CDR1 and CDR2 sequences are SGHRS and YFSETQ. CDR3 bases: TGCGCCAGCAGCTTGGGCAATGCGAACACCGGGGAGCTGTTTTTT. Its translation is CASSLGNANTGELFF.

Ten or more counts support this clonotype. The V call is TRBV5-1, the J call TRBJ2-1, with 9 bases matching TRBD2. This CDR3 has 13 residues. Germline V gene data show CDR1 as SGHRS and CDR2 as YFSETQ. Unmatched junction bases numbered 6, after V lost 6 bases and J lost 8 bases. CDR3 loop: CASTGLALDEQFF. The CDR3 DNA sequence: TGCGCCAGCACGGGACTAGCCTTGGATGAGCAGTTCTTC.

There are many counts of this clonotype. The V and J genes are TRBV6-1 and TRBJ1-1; D possibly corresponds to TRBD1 (5 bases). The V end was cut by 7 bases, the J end by 10 bases, with 19 bases between. The germline CDR1 and CDR2 sequences are MNHNS and SASEGT. CDR3 size: 13 residues. Here the CDR3 DNA reads TGTGCCAGCACCCCCTCCTCACAGGTGGGAGCTTTCTTT. Protein sequence: CASTPSSQVGAFF.

This clonotype was seen ten or more times. This sequence joins TRBV6-2 or TRBV6-3 and TRBJ2-7; D might be TRBD2 (5 bases). V lost 4 bases and J lost 5, with 9 bases in between. Per germline, CDR1 MNHEY and CDR2 SVGEGT. This CDR3 is 12 amino acids long. The DNA for the CDR3 is TGTGCCAGCAGTTGGAGGTTGGACGAGCAGTACTTC. Protein product: CASSWRLDEQYF.

This clonotype was counted at least ten times. This sequence joins TRBV4-2 and TRBJ2-5, with D possibly being TRBD1 (6 bases). The CDR3 contains 16 residues. V lost 1 base to trimming and J lost 3 bases, with 15 bases between them. CDR1 and CDR2 from the germline V gene are LGHNA and YNFKEQ. CDR3 in amino acids: CASSQAESTGEETQYF. In DNA form, the CDR3 reads TGTGCCAGCAGCCAAGCCGAATCGACAGGCGAAGAGACCCAGTACTTC.

The table lists this clonotype with many counts. CDR3: CSVDLVASDTQYF. In DNA, the CDR3 is TGCAGCGTTGATCTTGTAGCGTCCGATACGCAGTATTTT. The rearrangement uses TRBV29-1 and TRBJ2-3; tentatively, D is TRBD2 (5 bases). V was cut by 3 bases and J by 6 bases, with 13 bases left in between. Germline V gene lookup returns CDR1 SQVTM and CDR2 ANQGSEA. The CDR3 is 13 residues long.